Below, 14 T cell receptor beta chains from the same sample are listed, as sequenced in a study of PD-1 blockade in mismatch repair-deficient tumors. The method was immunoSEQ multiplex PCR; TCRdb's version includes in-frame clones alone and lacks a portion of them. Of approximately 38,000 clones in the sample, approximately 84% were seen once. The starting material was peripheral blood, obtained roughly 76 weeks after starting pembrolizumab. These receptors were taken from an adult with mismatch repair-deficient cancer.

The V and J genes are TRBV7-9 and TRBJ1-2, with 8 bases aligning to TRBD1. CDR1 is SEHNR, CDR2 FQNEAQ, per germline (reference sequence). Trimming at V came to 3 bases and at J to 8 bases, leaving 8 bases not matched to a gene. There are 14 residues in the CDR3. CDR3 coding DNA: TGTGCCAGCAGCTTGGGAGACAGGGGCGAAGGCTACACCTTC. It specifies CASSLGDRGEGYTF.

This chain connects TRBV11-2 to TRBJ2-7, with TRBD1 matching 7 bases. CDR3 length: 17 residues. The germline V gene encodes CDR1 SGHAT and CDR2 FQNNGV. The junction had 15 bases not matched to a gene; V was cut back by 2 bases and J by 5 bases. CDR3 coding DNA: TGTGCCAGCAGCTTAAGGCCAAGTACAGGGGCAGCGGACGAGCAGTACTTC. Protein sequence: CASSLRPSTGAADEQYF.

This clone was recorded a few times. The rearrangement uses TRBV9 and TRBJ1-5; D not resolved. CDR3 size: 14 residues. V dropped 4 bases and J dropped 4 bases, with 12 bases sitting between them. Germline V gene data show CDR1 as SGDLS and CDR2 as YYNGEE. The CDR3 loop is CASSSEPGNQPQHF. The CDR3 coding sequence is TGTGCCAGCAGCTCCGAGCCCGGAAATCAGCCCCAGCATTTT.

This chain connects TRBV9 to TRBJ1-1; tentatively, D is TRBD1 (5 bases). Germline V gene lookup returns CDR1 SGDLS and CDR2 YYNGEE. The CDR3 length is 12 residues. The germline V and J ends were trimmed by 3 bases and 8 bases, with 11 bases remaining between them. CDR3 in amino acids: CASSDPREEAFF. CDR3 DNA: TGTGCCAGCAGCGACCCCAGGGAGGAAGCTTTCTTT.

In its sample, this clone was seen once. The chain carries TRBV29-1 and TRBJ2-7; D perhaps matches TRBD2 (5 bases). The V gene lost 1 base and the J gene lost 0 bases, with 7 bases spanning the gap. The CDR3 covers 13 residues. Germline assignment: CDR1 SQVTM and CDR2 ANQGSEA. Here the CDR3 DNA reads TGCAGCGTTGAAGGTAGCGACTCCTACGAGCAGTACTTC. Translation gives CSVEGSDSYEQYF.

This chain joins TRBV5-5 and TRBJ1-2, with 7 bases that match TRBD1. CDR3 size: 14 residues. Germline V CDR1 and CDR2: SGHKS, YYEKEE (reference sequence). V trimming: 4 bases; J trimming: 3 bases; junction bases outside the gene matches: 6. This CDR3 is CASSQTGYYYGYTF. CDR3 sequence (DNA): TGTGCCAGCAGCCAGACAGGGTACTACTATGGCTACACCTTC.

The CDR3 nucleotides are TGTGCCAGCAGTTTAGGCGGGAGCTCCTACAATGAGCAGTTCTTC. Translation gives CASSLGGSSYNEQFF. The chain links TRBV27 to TRBJ2-1; 7 bases agree with TRBD2. J was trimmed by 0 bases and V by 2 bases; bases with no gene match: 1. The CDR3 length is 15 residues. Germline V lookup: CDR1 MNHEY, CDR2 SMNVEV (reference sequence).

V usage is TRBV23-1 and J usage is TRBJ2-1; D may be TRBD1 or TRBD2 (5 bases each). TRBV23-1 is marked as an open reading frame, function uncertain. Trimming shortened V by 4 bases and J by 4 bases, and 14 bases separated the two germline ends. This CDR3 is 15 amino acids long. The CDR3 DNA follows: TGCGCCAGCAGTCTTACCGGGACCCTATACAATGAGCAGTTCTTC. This translates into CASSLTGTLYNEQFF.

V usage is TRBV6-5 and J usage is TRBJ1-4; possibly TRBD1 for D (5 bases). This CDR3 region has 15 residues. Germline V gene data show CDR1 as MNHEY and CDR2 as SVGAGI. Trimming shortened V by 5 bases and J by 0 bases, and 10 bases separated the two germline ends. DNA of the CDR3: TGTGCCAGCAGTGGGGGAATTGCAACTAATGAAAAACTGTTTTTT. This encodes CASSGGIATNEKLFF.

The chain couples TRBV6-5 to TRBJ2-2; 7 nucleotides align to TRBD2. Germline V lookup: CDR1 MNHEY, CDR2 SVGAGI. The CDR3 runs 15 residues. The ends lost 0 bases at V and 7 bases at J; junction bases unmatched: 5. CDR3: CASSYSGGGHGELFF. For the CDR3, the DNA is TGTGCCAGCAGTTACTCTGGGGGAGGGCACGGGGAGCTGTTTTTT.

The table lists this clone with a count of one. This chain links TRBV9 with TRBJ1-1; D remains ambiguous. The V end lost 2 bases, the J end lost 7 bases, and 12 bases lay between the germline ends. The CDR3 spans 13 residues. The germline gives CDR1 SGDLS, CDR2 YYNGEE. CDR3 sequence: CASSVDLESEAFF. The CDR3 DNA is TGTGCCAGCAGCGTCGACCTAGAGAGTGAAGCTTTCTTT.

J is TRBJ2-2 and V is TRBV6-6; 10 bases agree with TRBD2. The CDR3 covers 14 residues. V lost 4 bases and J lost 6; bases outside the gene matches: 2. Germline CDR1 is MNHNY and CDR2 is SVGAGI (reference sequence). The CDR3 protein is CASSFGTSAGELFF. The CDR3 coding sequence is TGTGCCAGCAGTTTTGGGACTAGCGCCGGGGAGCTGTTTTTT.

The chain couples TRBV7-2 to TRBJ2-5; D is ambiguous. V shed 5 bases and J shed 7 bases, with 14 bases lying between them. CDR1 SGHTA and CDR2 FQGNSA come from the germline V gene. This CDR3 is 13 amino acids long. The CDR3 spells CASSAQNRGTQYF. The DNA for the CDR3 is TGTGCCAGCAGCGCACAAAACCGCGGGACCCAGTACTTC.

This chain joins TRBV15 and TRBJ1-4; D is uncertain. The CDR3 contains 14 residues. Looked up from germline, CDR1 is LNHNV and CDR2 is YYDKDF (reference sequence). The V and J ends lost 5 bases and 4 bases respectively, with 11 bases between them. CDR3 residues: CATSENLLNEKLFF. CDR3 in DNA: TGTGCCACCAGCGAAAATCTCCTTAATGAAAAACTGTTTTTT.